The 17 T cell receptor beta chains below all came from one sample that was sequenced in a study of control samples from healthy donors and cancer patients. Produced via immunoSEQ multiplex PCR; TCRdb's table is partial and in-frame only. This sample has more than 110,000 clones, with less than 90% found just once. Sequenced input: blood. The receptors were gathered from a young woman in good health.

V gene TRBV9 combines with J gene TRBJ2-2; unclear D gene. The CDR3 runs 15 residues. V gave up 3 bases and J gave up 1 base, with 10 bases separating them. CDR1 and CDR2 from the germline V gene are SGDLS and YYNGEE. CDR3 region: CASSGSNLNTGELFF. CDR3 bases: TGTGCCAGCAGCGGATCTAATTTGAACACCGGGGAGCTGTTTTTT.

The gene calls are TRBV7-8 and TRBJ1-2, with a possible D match to TRBD1 (6 bases). Trimming took 4 bases from V and 4 from J, leaving 16 bases between them. This CDR3 region has 15 residues. Germline CDR1 SGHVS, CDR2 FQNEAQ. The CDR3 nucleotides read TGTGCCAGCAGCTCCGGACAGACTTTTCTCTATGGCTACACCTTC. Amino acid sequence: CASSSGQTFLYGYTF.

The chain carries TRBV7-8 and TRBJ2-7; D possibly corresponds to TRBD2 (5 bases). The CDR3 totals 15 residues. Germline V lookup: CDR1 SGHVS, CDR2 FQNEAQ. Trimming shortened V by 2 bases and J by 2 bases, and 13 bases separated the two germline ends. CDR3 sequence: CASSLKPGEPYEQYF. The CDR3 DNA sequence: TGTGCCAGCAGCTTAAAGCCCGGGGAACCCTACGAGCAGTACTTC.

J is TRBJ2-3 and V is TRBV7-3; no clear D gene. V shed 2 bases and J shed 6 bases, with 6 bases lying between them. Germline V gives CDR1 SGHTA, CDR2 FQGTGA. There are 12 residues in the CDR3. The CDR3 DNA sequence: TGTGCCAGCAGCTTATTCGGGGATACGCAGTATTTT. Its translation is CASSLFGDTQYF.

The gene calls are TRBV7-2 and TRBJ2-5, with 8 bases identical to TRBD2. Trimming cost V 1 base and J 1 base; bases outside gene matches: 5. The CDR3 loop spans 16 amino acids. CDR1 and CDR2 (germline): SGHTA, FQGNSA. CDR3 DNA: TGTGCCAGCAGCTTAGGGGTAGCGGGATCCCAAGAGACCCAGTACTTC. It translates to CASSLGVAGSQETQYF.

The chain uses TRBV3-1 (or the pseudogene TRBV3-2) and TRBJ1-2, with 9 bases fitting TRBD1. Germline values: CDR1 LGHDT, CDR2 YNNKEL (reference sequence). CDR3 length: 15 residues. J gave up 5 bases and V 2 bases, and 6 bases lay outside the gene matches. The CDR3 DNA follows: TGTGCCAGCAGCCAATCTACAGGGGGCGGATATGGCTACACCTTC. Its protein product is CASSQSTGGGYGYTF.

The V gene is TRBV19, the J gene TRBJ1-2, with TRBD1 matching over 8 bases. V dropped 3 bases and J dropped 5; count of bases not matched to a gene: 5. Germline CDR1 reads LNHDA; CDR2 reads SQIVND (reference sequence). The CDR3 consists of 14 residues. The CDR3 spells CASSIGQGGYGYTF. The DNA for the CDR3 is TGTGCCAGTAGTATCGGACAGGGAGGTTATGGCTACACCTTC. The variable domain in full, with the rest retrieved from reference TRBV19 and TRBJ1-2, is DGGITQSPKYLFRKEGQNVTLSCEQNLNHDAMYWYRQDPGQGLRLIYYSQIVNDFQKGDIAEGYSVSREKKESFPLTVTSAQKNPTAFYLCASSIGQGGYGYTFGSGTRLTVV.

This chain joins TRBV5-1 and TRBJ2-1; 7 nucleotides agree with TRBD2. J was trimmed by 5 bases and V by 0 bases; bases with no gene match: 8. The germline V gene encodes CDR1 SGHRS and CDR2 YFSETQ. The CDR3 totals 16 residues. CDR3 bases: TGCGCCAGCAGCTTGGTGATCGCGGGAGCCGACAATGAGCAGTTCTTC. Its translation is CASSLVIAGADNEQFF.

This clone was seen a few times. The J gene is TRBJ1-3, the V gene TRBV3-1 (or the pseudogene TRBV3-2), with D unclear. This CDR3 region has 14 residues. Trimming took off 3 bases at V and 2 bases at J, with 8 bases between the two ends. Per the germline V gene, CDR1 is LGHDT and CDR2 is YNNKEL (reference sequence). The CDR3 here is CASSQYGTGNTIYF. The CDR3 DNA sequence: TGTGCCAGCAGCCAGTACGGGACTGGAAACACCATATATTTT.

J is TRBJ1-5 and V is TRBV6-1, with 7 bases fitting TRBD1. V lost 4 bases and J lost 5; bases outside the gene matches: 11. This CDR3 has 16 amino acids. Germline CDR1 MNHNS, CDR2 SASEGT. CDR3 nucleotide sequence: TGTGCCAGCAGTGGCCCCGGGACAGCTCGCGATCAGCCCCAGCATTTT. The encoded protein is CASSGPGTARDQPQHF.

J is TRBJ2-7 and V is TRBV5-1, with unresolved D. CDR1 and CDR2 from the germline V gene are SGHRS and YFSETQ. This CDR3 comprises 13 residues. Trimming took off 4 bases at V and 2 bases at J, with 10 bases between the two ends. The CDR3 DNA is TGCGCCAGCAGCCCGGACGGAGCCTACGAGCAGTACTTC. It yields the protein CASSPDGAYEQYF.

This chain uses TRBV2 with TRBJ2-7, with D uncertain. The germline V gene has CDR1 SNHLY and CDR2 FYNNEI. This CDR3 has 14 residues. V lost 5 bases, J lost 0 bases, and 11 bases lay in between. The CDR3 spells CASSYEVASYEQYF. The CDR3 DNA sequence: TGTGCCAGCAGTTACGAGGTCGCCTCCTACGAGCAGTACTTC.

The chain recombines TRBV19 with TRBJ2-2, with a weak D call TRBD2 (6 bases). V was clipped by 7 bases and J by 2 bases, with 17 bases between them. The CDR3 is 16 amino acids. CDR1 is LNHDA, CDR2 SQIVND, per germline (reference sequence). The CDR3: CASTVYGGGNTGELFF. The DNA for the CDR3 is TGTGCCAGTACCGTTTACGGGGGAGGTAACACCGGGGAGCTGTTTTTT.

The chain combines TRBV7-9 with TRBJ2-7; 9 bases fit TRBD2. V shed 8 bases, J shed 1 base, and the junction held 3 bases outside the gene matches. Germline V lookup: CDR1 SEHNR, CDR2 FQNEAQ (reference sequence). CDR3 size: 13 residues. The CDR3 region has the DNA TGTGCCAGCCGACTAGCGGATTCCTACGAGCAGTACTTC. Protein: CASRLADSYEQYF. The full variable domain, in which reference TRBV7-9 and TRBJ2-7 provide the parts outside the CDR3, is DTGVSQNPRHKITKRGQNVTFRCDPISEHNRLYWYRQTLGQGPEFLTYFQNEAQLEKSRLLSDRFSAERPKGSFSTLEIQRTEQGDSAMYLCASRLADSYEQYFGPGTRLTVT.

The V call is TRBV4-2, the J call TRBJ1-5; TRBD1 aligns across 8 bases. Germline-derived CDR1 and CDR2 are LGHNA and YNFKEQ. Trimming took 0 bases from V and 7 from J; bases not matched to a gene: 5. The CDR3 runs 15 residues. The CDR3 reads CASSQDGTGRQPQHF. The CDR3, as DNA: TGTGCCAGCAGCCAAGATGGGACAGGACGCCAGCCCCAGCATTTT.

This chain links TRBV5-6 with TRBJ2-1; a weak D match, TRBD1 (6 bases). Trimming took 4 bases from V and 2 from J, leaving 13 bases between them. CDR1 is SGHDT and CDR2 is YYEEEE in the germline V gene. This CDR3 region has 15 residues. In DNA form, the CDR3 reads TGTGCCAGCAGCGACGAGGGGGTCCCCTACAATGAGCAGTTCTTC. Amino acids: CASSDEGVPYNEQFF.

Worth noting for this clone: A junction boundary mismatches the germline segment, possibly from a read error. The chain combines TRBV6-5 with TRBJ2-7; D possibly corresponds to TRBD1 (5 bases). This CDR3 is built from 14 residues. Germline loops: CDR1 MNHEY, CDR2 SVGAGI. The CDR3 spells CATSRQIGSYEQYF. The CDR3 DNA is TGTGCCACCAGTCGACAGATAGGTTCCTACGAGCAGTACTTC.